This T cell receptor (beta chain) was observed in a study of blood T cell repertoires in COVID-19. TCRdb's table, derived via immunoSEQ multiplex PCR, lists solely in-frame clones and lacks some. The sample has about 85,000 clones, about 90% seen once. The V gene's germline CDR1 is SNHLY and CDR2 FYNNEI. Trimming removed 7 bases from V and 2 bases from J, with 9 bases in between. The CDR3 has 13 amino acids. The sequence came from a woman of 80 years or more with active or convalescent COVID-19. The rearrangement joins TRBV2 to TRBJ1-3; a weak D match, TRBD1 (6 bases). Source material: peripheral blood. This CDR3 reads CASMDSPGNTIYF. The CDR3 region has the DNA TGTGCCAGCATGGACAGCCCTGGAAACACCATATATTTT.